Below are 23 T cell receptor beta chains sequenced from a single sample in a study of beta chain features in type 1 diabetes. General study points: Shortening that was moderate but significant affected the TCRB CDR3s of Type 1 diabetes patients in all four CD4+ subsets.

Investigators reverse transcribed all isolated RNA, so they sequenced expressed TCRB transcripts. Measured with immunoSEQ multiplex PCR; TCRdb has only the in-frame clones, and not every one. The sample includes about 650,000 clones, around 12% of them seen just once. These receptors' antigens are unknown. Sample: naive CD4+ T cells from blood. These TCRs come from a man aged 25 to 40 with type 1 diabetes.

In this sample, this clone turned up a few times. Written as DNA, the CDR3 is TGTGCCAGCAGCCCAGACTGGACTAGCGGATTCCAAGAGACCCAGTACTTC. Protein: CASSPDWTSGFQETQYF. This sequence joins TRBV9 and TRBJ2-5; 10 bases are shared with TRBD2. J gave up 1 base and V 4 bases, and 10 bases lay outside the gene matches. Germline V gene data show CDR1 as SGDLS and CDR2 as YYNGEE. CDR3 size: 17 residues.

V usage is TRBV11-2 and J usage is TRBJ2-1; D tentatively reads TRBD1 or TRBD2 (6 bases each). V dropped 5 bases and J dropped 10 bases, with 24 bases sitting between them. CDR1 is SGHAT and CDR2 is FQNNGV in the germline V gene. The length of the CDR3 is 16 residues. The CDR3 sequence: CASSLPGTGDNAEQFF. The CDR3 DNA reads TGTGCCAGCAGCCTCCCGGGAACGGGGGACAATGCAGAGCAGTTCTTC. Full variable domain (rest looked up from reference TRBV11-2 and TRBJ2-1): EAGVAQSPRYKIIEKRQSVAFWCNPISGHATLYWYQQILGQGPKLLIQFQNNGVVDDSQLPKDRFSAERLKGVDSTLKIQPAKLEDSAVYLCASSLPGTGDNAEQFFGPGTRLTVL.

This chain joins TRBV29-1 and TRBJ2-3, with D possibly matching TRBD1 (6 bases). The length of the CDR3 is 13 residues. Germline V gives CDR1 SQVTM, CDR2 ANQGSEA. V was clipped by 6 bases and J by 6 bases, with 16 bases between them. DNA for the CDR3: TGCAGCGTACTTCAGGGGCCGGGGGATACGCAGTATTTT. It is translated as CSVLQGPGDTQYF.

In DNA, the CDR3 is TGTGCCAGCAGCTTGACAGGGGAAGATACGCAGTATTTT. The encoded protein is CASSLTGEDTQYF. The chain is built from TRBV5-6 and TRBJ2-3; 7 nucleotides line up with TRBD1. CDR1 and CDR2 from the germline V gene are SGHDT and YYEEEE. The CDR3 totals 13 residues. With 1 base clipped from V and 5 bases from J, the junction kept 1 base outside the gene matches.

The rearrangement uses TRBV11-1 and TRBJ1-6; 9 nucleotides match TRBD1. V gave up 4 bases and J gave up 5 bases; unmatched junction bases: 6. The CDR3 has 16 amino acids. Germline V gives CDR1 SGHAT, CDR2 FQDESV (reference sequence). CDR3 DNA: TGTGCCAGCAGCTACCAGGGACAGGGAAATAATTCACCCCTCCACTTT. Protein product: CASSYQGQGNNSPLHF.

This clone was counted between two and nine times. This chain connects TRBV7-2 to TRBJ2-5, with D perhaps TRBD1 (5 bases). The tail of the sequence fits TRBJ2-7 better, so the J call may be wrong. CDR1 is SGHTA, CDR2 FQGNSA, per germline. The CDR3 totals 15 residues. This CDR3 reads CASSSSDRTLYEQYF. The CDR3 DNA reads as TGTGCCAGCAGCTCCTCCGACAGAACCCTCTACGAGCAGTACTTC.

This clone was counted between two and nine times. This chain connects TRBV6-5 to TRBJ2-4; 10 positions match TRBD2. The CDR3 has 14 residues. The germline V gene has CDR1 MNHEY and CDR2 SVGAGI. Trimming took 5 bases from V and 5 from J; bases not matched to a gene: 3. In DNA form, the CDR3 reads TGTGCCAGCAGTACTCTAGCGGGGGAAAACATTCAGTACTTC. This gives the protein CASSTLAGENIQYF.

This clone has at least ten counts. Relative to the germline gene, one junction end is altered; a read error may explain this. The V call is TRBV4-3, the J call TRBJ1-4; D is possibly TRBD1 (6 bases). This CDR3 spans 16 amino acids. The germline V gene has CDR1 LGHNA and CDR2 YSLEER. This CDR3 is CASSQDTGSSNEKLFF. The CDR3 region has the DNA TGCGCCAGCAGCCAAGATACAGGGAGTTCTAACGAAAAACTGTTTTTT.

The chain has TRBV7-8 and TRBJ1-5; D possibly corresponds to TRBD1 (6 bases). This CDR3 comprises 15 residues. V shed 1 base and J shed 4 bases, with 11 bases lying between them. Germline V gene data show CDR1 as SGHVS and CDR2 as FQNEAQ. CDR3 bases: TGTGCCAGCAGCTTAGGGGTCAGGGGTAATCAGCCCCAGCATTTT. This codes for CASSLGVRGNQPQHF.

This clone came up a few times. The chain uses TRBV6-4 and TRBJ1-2; 9 bases align to TRBD1. Per the germline V gene, CDR1 is MRHNA and CDR2 is SNTAGT. The CDR3 has 13 amino acids. Trimming removed 4 bases from V and 10 bases from J; junction bases left unmatched: 7. The CDR3 loop is CASSAAGTGTYTF. As DNA, the CDR3 is TGTGCCAGCAGTGCAGCCGGGACAGGGACCTACACCTTC.

This clone occurred a few times. The rearrangement links TRBV28 to TRBJ1-2; D is ambiguous. This CDR3 comprises 14 residues. CDR1 and CDR2 from the germline V gene are MDHEN and SYDVKM. The V and J ends lost 7 bases and 4 bases respectively, with 16 bases between them. The CDR3: CASNRARLVYGYTF. The CDR3 DNA sequence: TGTGCCAGCAATCGGGCACGACTAGTCTATGGCTACACCTTC.

This clone has a handful of counts. The chain combines TRBV29-1 with TRBJ2-5; no clear D gene. The CDR3 is 13 residues long. CDR1 SQVTM and CDR2 ANQGSEA come from the germline V gene. The V gene lost 2 bases and the J gene lost 2 bases, with 9 bases spanning the gap. CDR3 in amino acids: CSVESLLQETQYF. The CDR3 coding sequence is TGCAGCGTTGAATCCCTCCTTCAAGAGACCCAGTACTTC.

The V gene is TRBV5-8, the J gene TRBJ1-1; perhaps TRBD1 as D (6 bases). This CDR3 is 13 amino acids long. V gave up 7 bases and J gave up 1 base, with 11 bases separating them. Germline CDR1 is SGHTS and CDR2 is YDEGEE. CDR3 loop: CASQQGRNTEAFF. The CDR3 DNA is TGTGCCAGCCAACAGGGAAGGAACACTGAAGCTTTCTTT.

Remarks on this clone: This CDR3 is also generated by other DNA sequences in the sample. The chain recombines TRBV9 with TRBJ2-5; maybe TRBD2 (6 bases). Trimming shortened V by 3 bases and J by 5 bases, and 8 bases separated the two germline ends. In germline, CDR1 is SGDLS, CDR2 YYNGEE. The CDR3 contains 12 residues. For the CDR3, the DNA is TGTGCCAGCAGCGCGGAGGGGGAGACCCAGTACTTC. Its translation is CASSAEGETQYF. Supplemented by reference TRBV9 and TRBJ2-5, the full variable domain reads DSGVTQTPKHLITATGQRVTLRCSPRSGDLSVYWYQQSLDQGLQFLIQYYNGEERAKGNILERFSAQQFPDLHSELNLSSLELGDSALYFCASSAEGETQYFGPGTRLLVL.

CDR3 amino acids: CASSESGTGDNSPLHF. DNA for the CDR3: TGTGCCAGCAGTGAATCCGGGACAGGTGATAATTCACCCCTCCACTTT. The chain has TRBV6-1 and TRBJ1-6, with 8 bases fitting TRBD1. This CDR3 contains 16 residues. J gave up 5 bases and V 2 bases, and 5 bases lay outside the gene matches. CDR1 is MNHNS and CDR2 is SASEGT in the germline V gene.

In the case of this clone: Other DNA sequences from this sample encode an identical CDR3 as well. This sequence joins TRBV19 and TRBJ1-5; D is perhaps TRBD1 (5 bases). The length of the CDR3 is 13 residues. The germline V gene encodes CDR1 LNHDA and CDR2 SQIVND (reference sequence). V was pared by 10 bases and J by 1 base, with 11 bases between. The CDR3 region is CATGGLSNQPQHF. CDR3 bases: TGTGCCACCGGGGGTCTAAGCAATCAGCCCCAGCATTTT.

This clone came up a few times. The chain links TRBV6-5 to TRBJ1-1; maybe TRBD1 (5 bases). Germline CDR1 and CDR2: MNHEY and SVGAGI. Trimming stripped 7 bases from V and 11 bases from J, with 14 bases between. The CDR3 is made up of 11 amino acids. This CDR3 reads CASIQGVWAFF. The CDR3 DNA reads as TGTGCCAGCATTCAGGGAGTCTGGGCTTTCTTT.

This clone was recorded a few times. The chain has TRBV7-7 and TRBJ2-6; TRBD1 might be the D (6 bases). Per the germline V gene, CDR1 is SSHAT and CDR2 is FNYEAQ (reference sequence). This CDR3 has 17 amino acids. V lost 5 bases and J lost 0, with 14 bases in between. The CDR3 DNA sequence: TGTGCCAGCAGCGCGGACCAGGGGCTCTCTGGGGCCAACGTCCTGACTTTC. As protein: CASSADQGLSGANVLTF.

The chain combines TRBV6-1 with TRBJ2-2; D is possibly TRBD1 (6 bases). CDR3 length: 14 amino acids. With 5 bases removed from V and 5 bases from J, the gap between germline ends came to 12 bases. Germline V gene data show CDR1 as MNHNS and CDR2 as SASEGT. The CDR3 DNA reads as TGTGCCAGCAGTCCAGGACAGATTACCGGGGAGCTGTTTTTT. It specifies CASSPGQITGELFF.

This chain links TRBV29-1 with TRBJ2-2; D perhaps matches TRBD1 (6 bases). Germline CDR1 reads SQVTM; CDR2 reads ANQGSEA. Trimming took 7 bases from V and 4 from J, leaving 16 bases between them. This CDR3 has 14 amino acids. DNA for the CDR3: TGCAGCGGTGGGTGGGGGCTGAGCACCGGGGAGCTGTTTTTT. Residues: CSGGWGLSTGELFF.

The chain recombines TRBV5-6 with TRBJ1-6; no clear D. Trimming stripped 0 bases from V and 10 bases from J, with 14 bases between. The CDR3 contains 15 residues. The germline V gene has CDR1 SGHDT and CDR2 YYEEEE. CDR3 coding DNA: TGTGCCAGCAGCTTGGTTCGGGGAATGGGATCACCCCTCCACTTT. This sequence encodes CASSLVRGMGSPLHF.

CDR3: CATRTGSYEQYF. CDR3 coding DNA: TGTGCCACCAGAACAGGTTCCTACGAGCAGTACTTC. This chain links TRBV6-6 with TRBJ2-7; TRBD1 might be the D (5 bases). CDR3 size: 12 residues. Trimming left V 10 bases short and J 1 base short, with 11 bases between. The germline CDR1 and CDR2 sequences are MNHNY and SVGAGI (reference sequence).

The V and J genes are TRBV9 and TRBJ2-1, with 7 bases lining up with TRBD1. V was clipped by 4 bases and J by 3 bases; unmatched bases: 13. Germline values: CDR1 SGDLS, CDR2 YYNGEE. This CDR3 comprises 17 residues. This CDR3 reads CASSTQGGSNLYNEQFF. CDR3 DNA sequence: TGTGCCAGCAGCACCCAAGGGGGCTCTAACCTCTACAATGAGCAGTTCTTC. The variable domain in full, with the rest retrieved from reference TRBV9 and TRBJ2-1, is DSGVTQTPKHLITATGQRVTLRCSPRSGDLSVYWYQQSLDQGLQFLIQYYNGEERAKGNILERFSAQQFPDLHSELNLSSLELGDSALYFCASSTQGGSNLYNEQFFGPGTRLTVL.